These 18 T cell receptor beta chains were all obtained from the same sample, sequenced in a study of T cells in localized non-small cell lung cancer. TCRdb keeps only in-frame clones here, not all; method: immunoSEQ multiplex PCR. The profile shows roughly 18,000 clones, approximately 83% of them singletons. Sequencing used peripheral blood, obtained before any cancer treatment. The source of these receptors is an older female donor with stage I lung adenocarcinoma.

The chain carries TRBV30 and TRBJ2-3; 10 nucleotides align to TRBD2. V dropped 1 base and J dropped 2; count of bases not matched to a gene: 6. The CDR3 extends over 16 amino acids. Germline V lookup: CDR1 GTSNPN, CDR2 SVGIG (reference sequence). Here the CDR3 DNA reads TGTGCCTGGAGTGGGTCTAGCGGGGGTTTCACAGATACGCAGTATTTT. Translating gives CAWSGSSGGFTDTQYF.

This clone was seen once. The CDR3 region is CASSLAGNGYTF. CDR3 coding DNA: TGTGCCAGCAGCTTAGCAGGGAATGGCTACACCTTC. The chain combines TRBV7-9 with TRBJ1-2; no clear D. V was shortened by 0 bases and J by 6 bases, with 5 bases between the two germline ends. This CDR3 has 12 amino acids. The germline CDR1 and CDR2 sequences are SEHNR and FQNEAQ (reference sequence).

This chain connects TRBV7-2 to TRBJ1-1; TRBD1 might be the D (5 bases). The CDR3 is made up of 11 amino acids. Trimming pared 10 bases from V and 7 bases from J, leaving 13 bases between. Germline V CDR1 and CDR2: SGHTA, FQGNSA. Here the CDR3 reads CANTRGREAFF. CDR3 DNA sequence: TGTGCCAACACTCGGGGACGTGAAGCTTTCTTT.

The chain joins TRBV7-2 to TRBJ1-5, with 7 bases that match TRBD1. V shed 5 bases, J shed 3 bases, and the junction held 4 bases outside the gene matches. Germline CDR1 and CDR2: SGHTA and FQGNSA. This CDR3 has 14 residues. For the CDR3, the DNA is TGTGCCAGCAGCCTTACAGGGGTCAATCAGCCCCAGCATTTT. Translated: CASSLTGVNQPQHF.

The chain recombines TRBV6-9 with TRBJ1-2; TRBD1 might be the D (6 bases). The CDR3 has 15 residues. V was shortened by 5 bases and J by 4 bases, with 17 bases between the two germline ends. The germline V gene has CDR1 MNHGY and CDR2 SVAAGI. The CDR3 DNA reads TGTGCCAGCAGTACGCAAACCGGGACAAGCTATGGCTACACCTTC. Its protein is CASSTQTGTSYGYTF.

V usage is TRBV5-4 and J usage is TRBJ1-4; TRBD1 aligns across 9 bases. The V gene end was trimmed by 0 bases and the J gene end by 8 bases; junction bases not matched to a gene: 5. There are 15 residues in the CDR3. Germline loops: CDR1 SGHNT, CDR2 YYREEE (reference sequence). As DNA, the CDR3 is TGTGCCAGCAGCTTGGTGGGACAGGGAAGCGAAAAACTGTTTTTT. Translation gives CASSLVGQGSEKLFF. The variable domain in full, with the rest retrieved from reference TRBV5-4 and TRBJ1-4, is ETGVTQSPTHLIKTRGQQVTLRCSSQSGHNTVSWYQQALGQGPQFIFQYYREEENGRGNFPPRFSGLQFPNYSSELNVNALELDDSALYLCASSLVGQGSEKLFFGSGTQLSVL.

The chain recombines TRBV6-9 with TRBJ2-6; no reliable D call. The CDR3 totals 16 residues. Trimming removed 3 bases from V and 5 bases from J, with 14 bases in between. Germline values: CDR1 MNHGY, CDR2 SVAAGI. CDR3 in amino acids: CASSYAAQSRANVLTF. The CDR3 DNA follows: TGTGCCAGCAGTTACGCAGCACAAAGTCGGGCCAACGTCCTGACTTTC.

The chain employs TRBV10-3 and TRBJ2-1; unclear D gene. V was trimmed by 6 bases and J by 5 bases, leaving 5 bases between them. This CDR3 comprises 11 residues. The germline V gene encodes CDR1 ENHRY and CDR2 SYGVKD. The CDR3 DNA sequence: TGTGCCATCAGGAGGAACAATGAGCAGTTCTTC. Its translation: CAIRRNNEQFF.

In its sample, this clone was seen once. The chain couples TRBV18 to TRBJ2-2; D unclear. CDR3 length equals 15 residues. The V end was cut by 5 bases, the J end by 2 bases, with 12 bases between. Germline assignment: CDR1 KGHSH and CDR2 LQKENI. The CDR3 nucleotides are TGTGCCAGCTCAGGACGGAATCCAAACACCGGGGAGCTGTTTTTT. As protein: CASSGRNPNTGELFF.

This clone occurred once. The chain joins TRBV19 to TRBJ1-2; perhaps TRBD1 as D (5 bases). Germline loops: CDR1 LNHDA, CDR2 SQIVND (reference sequence). The CDR3 covers 14 residues. The V and J ends lost 5 bases and 0 bases respectively, with 10 bases between them. This CDR3 is CASSDSDPNYGYTF. The CDR3, as DNA: TGTGCCAGTAGTGACAGTGACCCTAACTATGGCTACACCTTC.

The rearrangement uses TRBV6-6 and TRBJ1-2; a weak D match, TRBD1 (6 bases). The CDR3 is made up of 14 amino acids. V lost 4 bases and J 1 base, leaving 10 bases between the germline ends. Germline V lookup: CDR1 MNHNY, CDR2 SVGAGI (reference sequence). The CDR3 DNA reads TGTGCCAGCAGTTTAAACAGGGTTAACTATGGCTACACCTTC. This sequence encodes CASSLNRVNYGYTF.

This clone has just one count. This chain joins TRBV19 and TRBJ1-5, with TRBD1 as a possible D gene (6 bases). The V gene lost 4 bases and the J gene lost 12 bases, with 19 bases spanning the gap. This CDR3 has 14 residues. Germline CDR1 is LNHDA and CDR2 is SQIVND (reference sequence). CDR3 sequence reads: CASSRGQGSFLQHF. As DNA, the CDR3 is TGTGCCAGTAGTAGGGGACAAGGCTCTTTTCTCCAGCATTTT.

The rearrangement links TRBV10-2 to TRBJ2-7; D unresolved. The CDR3 covers 12 residues. Germline lookup yields CDR1 WSHSY and CDR2 SAAADI. The germline V and J ends were trimmed by 0 bases and 4 bases, with 4 bases remaining between them. CDR3 in amino acids: CASSESSYEQYF. CDR3 DNA: TGCGCCAGCAGTGAGTCGAGTTACGAGCAGTACTTC.

The chain joins TRBV11-2 to TRBJ1-1, with D possibly matching TRBD1 (5 bases). The CDR3 covers 15 residues. Germline lookup yields CDR1 SGHAT and CDR2 FQNNGV. The V end was cut by 2 bases, the J end by 3 bases, with 13 bases between. The CDR3 loop is CASSLMTADDTEAFF. The CDR3 bases are TGTGCCAGCAGCTTAATGACAGCGGACGACACTGAAGCTTTCTTT.

The V call is TRBV6-5, the J call TRBJ1-2, with 9 bases aligning to TRBD1. CDR1 MNHEY and CDR2 SVGAGI come from the germline V gene. V lost 5 bases and J lost 5; bases outside the gene matches: 6. This CDR3 spans 14 amino acids. Here the CDR3 DNA reads TGTGCCAGCAGTACGTCCGGGACAGGGTATGGCTACACCTTC. It is translated as CASSTSGTGYGYTF.

V usage is TRBV4-1 and J usage is TRBJ1-1; TRBD1 agrees at 7 bases. Germline V CDR1 and CDR2: MGHRA, YSYEKL. There are 16 residues in the CDR3. V lost 2 bases to trimming and J lost 3 bases; unmatched junction nucleotides: 9. This chain's CDR3 is CASSQRILTGHTEAFF. In DNA form, the CDR3 reads TGCGCCAGCAGCCAACGGATTCTGACAGGGCACACTGAAGCTTTCTTT.

By share, this clone ranks as medium-sized (0.01 to 0.1%). This sequence joins TRBV10-3 and TRBJ1-1; D is unresolved. The V end was cut by 0 bases, the J end by 5 bases, with 16 bases between. Per the germline V gene, CDR1 is ENHRY and CDR2 is SYGVKD. The length of the CDR3 is 16 residues. DNA of the CDR3: TGTGCCATCAGTGAGTCGAGGCAGGCCCAAGGAACTGAAGCTTTCTTT. It codes for CAISESRQAQGTEAFF.

This chain links TRBV27 with TRBJ2-7; 8 bases fit TRBD1. This CDR3 contains 14 residues. After removal of 3 bases from V and 4 bases from J, the junction contained 5 bases not matched to a gene. In germline, CDR1 is MNHEY, CDR2 SMNVEV (reference sequence). The CDR3 here is CASSFQGASYEQYF. CDR3 coding DNA: TGTGCCAGCAGTTTCCAGGGGGCCTCATACGAGCAGTACTTC.